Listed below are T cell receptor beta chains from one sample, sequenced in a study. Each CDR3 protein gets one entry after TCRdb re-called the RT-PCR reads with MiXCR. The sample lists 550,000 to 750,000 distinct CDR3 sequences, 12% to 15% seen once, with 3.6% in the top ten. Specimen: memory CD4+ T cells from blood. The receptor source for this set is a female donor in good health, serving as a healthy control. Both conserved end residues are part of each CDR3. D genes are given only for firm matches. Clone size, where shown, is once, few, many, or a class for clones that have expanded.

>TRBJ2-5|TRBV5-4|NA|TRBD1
TGTGCCAGCAGCCTGGGACAGGGTTCAAGCTTGGGAGAGACCCAGTACTTC
CASSLGQGSSLGETQYF
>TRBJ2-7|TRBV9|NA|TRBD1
TGTGCCAGCAGCCCATCCCCCGACAGGGACCACGAGCAGTACTTC
CASSPSPDRDHEQYF
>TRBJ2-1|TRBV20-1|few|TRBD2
TGCAGTGCTAGAGGCGGGGGGGCCCCCTACAATGAGCAGTTCTTC
CSARGGGAPYNEQFF
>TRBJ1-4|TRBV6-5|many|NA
TGTGCCAGCAGGCGTGCTCGGAATGAAAAACTGTTTTTT
CASRRARNEKLFF
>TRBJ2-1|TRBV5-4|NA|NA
TGTGCCAGCAGCCCGATGCAAGGGGGAGATGAGCAGTTCTTC
CASSPMQGGDEQFF
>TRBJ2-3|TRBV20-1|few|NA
TGCAGTGCTGCCGGGGGTGTAGATACGCAGTATTTT
CSAAGGVDTQYF
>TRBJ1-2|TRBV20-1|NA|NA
TGCAGTGCTAGAGTGCCGGGACGCCAAAACTATGGCTACACCTTC
CSARVPGRQNYGYTF
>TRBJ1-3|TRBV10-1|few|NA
TGCGCCAGTACCTCCGGGATCTCTGGAAACACCATATATTTT
CASTSGISGNTIYF
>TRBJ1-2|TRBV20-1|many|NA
TGCAGTGCTAGAGATGTCAGGGAGGCGGATGGCTACACCTTC
CSARDVREADGYTF
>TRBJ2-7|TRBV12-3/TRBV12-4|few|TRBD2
TGTGCCAGCGGTACTAGCGGCAGCTCCTACGAGCAGTACTTC
CASGTSGSSYEQYF
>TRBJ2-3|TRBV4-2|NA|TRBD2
TGTGCCTCTGGGAAAGGGACTAGCGAACCAGATACGCAGTATTTT
CASGKGTSEPDTQYF
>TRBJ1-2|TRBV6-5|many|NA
TGTGCCAGCAGCCCTTCGACAGGCTTCTATGGCTACACCTTC
CASSPSTGFYGYTF
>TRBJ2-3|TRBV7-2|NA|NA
TGTGCCAGCAGCTTGTATTTAGACACAGATACGCAGTATTTT
CASSLYLDTDTQYF
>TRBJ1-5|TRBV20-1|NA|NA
TGCAGTGCTAGTCCTGAGGAGGTTTGGGGACAGCCCCAGCATTTT
CSASPEEVWGQPQHF
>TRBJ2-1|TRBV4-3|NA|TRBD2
TGCGCCAGCAGCCAAGACGGGGGGAACGCCGTCGGGGAGCAGTTCTTC
CASSQDGGNAVGEQFF
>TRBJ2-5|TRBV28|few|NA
TGTGCCAGCAGTACCCAGGTTTGGGAGACCCAGTACTTC
CASSTQVWETQYF
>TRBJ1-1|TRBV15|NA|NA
TGTGCCACCAGCAAGGACAGGAACACTGAAGCTTTCTTT
CATSKDRNTEAFF
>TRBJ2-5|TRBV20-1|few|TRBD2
TGCAGTGCTAGGCCGACTAGCGGGAGACTTGAGACCCAGTACTTC
CSARPTSGRLETQYF
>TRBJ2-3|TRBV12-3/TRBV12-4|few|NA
TGTGCCAGCAGTTTCACAACCACAGATACGCAGTATTTT
CASSFTTTDTQYF
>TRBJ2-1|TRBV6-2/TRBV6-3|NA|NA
TGTGCCAGCAGGCGATTAGGGGCAGAATCCGACAATGAGCAGTTCTTC
CASRRLGAESDNEQFF
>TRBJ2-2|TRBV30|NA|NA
TGTGCCTGGAGTGTATTCGGGAACACCGGGGAGCTGTTTTTT
CAWSVFGNTGELFF
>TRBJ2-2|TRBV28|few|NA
TGTGCCAGCAGTGTCACAGGGAACACCGGGGAGCTGTTTTTT
CASSVTGNTGELFF
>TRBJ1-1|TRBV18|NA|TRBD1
TGTGCCAGCTCACCACTGACAGGGATGTACACTGAAGCTTTCTTT
CASSPLTGMYTEAFF
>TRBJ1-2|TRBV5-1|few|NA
TGCGCCAGCAGCTTGGCCCTGGCAGGGGAGGGCTACACCTTC
CASSLALAGEGYTF
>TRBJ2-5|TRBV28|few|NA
TGTGCCAGCAGTTTACCAGGGTCGAGTAGAGAGACCCAGTACTTC
CASSLPGSSRETQYF
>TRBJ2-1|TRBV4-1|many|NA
TGCGCCAGCAGCCAAGACCCGGGTATTACCTACAATGAGCAGTTCTTC
CASSQDPGITYNEQFF
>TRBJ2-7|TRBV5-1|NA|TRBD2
TGCGCCAGCAGCCGTGGACTAGCGGGGCGGAGGTCCTACGAGCAGTACTTC
CASSRGLAGRRSYEQYF
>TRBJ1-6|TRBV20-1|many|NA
TGCAGTGCTAGAGATTGGGAACAGAATTCACCCCTCCACTTT
CSARDWEQNSPLHF
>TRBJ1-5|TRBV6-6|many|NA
TGTGCCAGCAGTTACTCGCGGAGCAATCAGCCCCAGCATTTT
CASSYSRSNQPQHF
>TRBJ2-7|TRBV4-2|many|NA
TGTGCCAGCAGCCAAGATATCGCGGGGACCTACGAGCAGTACTTC
CASSQDIAGTYEQYF
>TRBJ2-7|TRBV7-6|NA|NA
TGTGCCAGCAGCTTCTCGGACACCTCCTACGAGCAGTACTTC
CASSFSDTSYEQYF
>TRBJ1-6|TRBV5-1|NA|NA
TGCGCCAGCAGCTTGAGTCCGGGGTATAATTCACCCCTCCACTTT
CASSLSPGYNSPLHF
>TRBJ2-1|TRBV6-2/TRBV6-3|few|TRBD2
TGTGCCAGCAGTTACCCTCTGGGGGGGAGCTCCTACAATGAGCAGTTCTTC
CASSYPLGGSSYNEQFF
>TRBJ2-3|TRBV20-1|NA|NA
TGCAGTGCTATGCCGCTGATCGGGGATACGCAGTATTTT
CSAMPLIGDTQYF
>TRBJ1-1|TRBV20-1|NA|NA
TGCAGGGCTAACGGGGGGGCGAACACTGAAGCTTTCTTT
CRANGGANTEAFF
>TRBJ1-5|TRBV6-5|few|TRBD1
TGTGCCAGCCGAACAGGGGTTCAGCCCCAGCATTTT
CASRTGVQPQHF
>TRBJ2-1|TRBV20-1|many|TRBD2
TGCAGTGCTCTGGGCAGGGGACTAGCTTCCTACAATGAGCAGTTCTTC
CSALGRGLASYNEQFF
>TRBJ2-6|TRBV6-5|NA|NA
TGTGCCAGCAGTTACTCGAAAGGGACTGGGGCCAACGTCCTGACTTTC
CASSYSKGTGANVLTF
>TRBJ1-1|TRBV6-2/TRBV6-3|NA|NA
TGTGCCAGCAGTCCTAGTTGGTCTGAAGCTTTCTTT
CASSPSWSEAFF
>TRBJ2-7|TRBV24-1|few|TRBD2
TGTGCCACCGGAGCGGGGACCTCCTACGAGCAGTACTTC
CATGAGTSYEQYF
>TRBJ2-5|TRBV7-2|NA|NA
TGTGCCAGCAGCGGGCCCTATTCCCAAGAGACCCAGTACTTC
CASSGPYSQETQYF
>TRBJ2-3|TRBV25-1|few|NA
TGTGCCAGCAGTGCTAGCTACAGTTACACAGATACGCAGTATTTT
CASSASYSYTDTQYF
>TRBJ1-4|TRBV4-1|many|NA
TGCGCCAGCAGCCTAAGCTTGGGGACTAATGAAAAACTGTTTTTT
CASSLSLGTNEKLFF
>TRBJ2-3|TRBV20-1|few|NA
TGCAGCCCCCCAGGGCAGAACACAGATACGCAGTATTTT
CSPPGQNTDTQYF
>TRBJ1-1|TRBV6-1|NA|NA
TGTGGAGTATGGGAGGGCGGCACTGAAGCTTTCTTT
CGVWEGGTEAFF
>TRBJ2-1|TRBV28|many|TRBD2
TGTGCCAGCATCACGCTAGCGGGAGACTACAATGAGCAGTTCTTC
CASITLAGDYNEQFF